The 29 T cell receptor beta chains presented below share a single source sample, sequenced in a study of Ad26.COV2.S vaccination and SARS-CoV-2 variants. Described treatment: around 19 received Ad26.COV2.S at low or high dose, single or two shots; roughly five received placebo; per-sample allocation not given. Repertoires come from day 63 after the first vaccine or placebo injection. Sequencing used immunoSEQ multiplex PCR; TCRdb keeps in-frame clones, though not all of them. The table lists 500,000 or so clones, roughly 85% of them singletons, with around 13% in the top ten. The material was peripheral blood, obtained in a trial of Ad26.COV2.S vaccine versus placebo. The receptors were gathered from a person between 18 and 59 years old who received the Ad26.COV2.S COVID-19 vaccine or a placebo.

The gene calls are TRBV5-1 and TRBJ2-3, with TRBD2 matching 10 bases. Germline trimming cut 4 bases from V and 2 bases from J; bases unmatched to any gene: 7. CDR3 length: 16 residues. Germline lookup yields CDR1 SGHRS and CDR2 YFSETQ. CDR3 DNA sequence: TGCGCCAGCAGCACCGGCCTAGCGGGAGCCACAGATACGCAGTATTTT. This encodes CASSTGLAGATDTQYF.

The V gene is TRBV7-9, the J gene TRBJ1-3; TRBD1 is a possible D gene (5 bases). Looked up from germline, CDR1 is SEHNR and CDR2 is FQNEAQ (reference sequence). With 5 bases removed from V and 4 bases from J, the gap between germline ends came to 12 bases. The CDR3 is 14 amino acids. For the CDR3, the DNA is TGTGCCAGCAGCCCATCCAGGGACGGAAACACCATATATTTT. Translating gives CASSPSRDGNTIYF.

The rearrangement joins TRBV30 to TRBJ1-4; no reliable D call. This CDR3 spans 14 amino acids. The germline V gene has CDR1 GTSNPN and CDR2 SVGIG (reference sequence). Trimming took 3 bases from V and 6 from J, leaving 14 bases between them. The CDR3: CAWSKGGWDEKLFF. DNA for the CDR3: TGTGCCTGGAGCAAGGGAGGATGGGATGAAAAACTGTTTTTT.

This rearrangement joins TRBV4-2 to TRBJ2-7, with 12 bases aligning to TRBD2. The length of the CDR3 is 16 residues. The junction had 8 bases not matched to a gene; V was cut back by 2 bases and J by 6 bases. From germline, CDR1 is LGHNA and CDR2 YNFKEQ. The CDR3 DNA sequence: TGTGCCAGCAGCCAACCTGGACTAGCGGGACATGGCGAGCAGTACTTC. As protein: CASSQPGLAGHGEQYF.

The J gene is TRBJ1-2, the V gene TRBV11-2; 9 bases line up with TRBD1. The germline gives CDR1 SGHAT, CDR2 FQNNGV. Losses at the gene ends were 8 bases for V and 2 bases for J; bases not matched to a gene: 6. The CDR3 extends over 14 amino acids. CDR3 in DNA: TGTGCCAGCGCTTTGGACAGGGGCAACTATGGCTACACCTTC. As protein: CASALDRGNYGYTF.

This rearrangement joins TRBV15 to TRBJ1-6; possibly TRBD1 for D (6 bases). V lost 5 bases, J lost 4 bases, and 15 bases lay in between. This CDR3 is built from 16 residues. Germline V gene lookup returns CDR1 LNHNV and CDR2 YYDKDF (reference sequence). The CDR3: CATSLELGQYNSPLHF. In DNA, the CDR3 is TGTGCCACCAGCCTCGAGCTCGGACAGTATAATTCACCCCTCCACTTT. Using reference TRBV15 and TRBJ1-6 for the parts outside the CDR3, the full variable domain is DAMVIQNPRYQVTQFGKPVTLSCSQTLNHNVMYWYQQKSSQAPKLLFHYYDKDFNNEADTPDNFQSRRPNTSFCFLDIRSPGLGDTAMYLCATSLELGQYNSPLHFGNGTRLTVT.

CDR3 nucleotides: TGTGCCAGCAGCGATTGGAGCCTGGACTATGGCTACACCTTC. This translates into CASSDWSLDYGYTF. This chain uses TRBV3-1 (or the pseudogene TRBV3-2) with TRBJ1-2; D remains unclear. This CDR3 is built from 14 residues. V lost 5 bases and J 3 bases, leaving 13 bases between the germline ends. Germline-derived CDR1 and CDR2 are LGHDT and YNNKEL (reference sequence).

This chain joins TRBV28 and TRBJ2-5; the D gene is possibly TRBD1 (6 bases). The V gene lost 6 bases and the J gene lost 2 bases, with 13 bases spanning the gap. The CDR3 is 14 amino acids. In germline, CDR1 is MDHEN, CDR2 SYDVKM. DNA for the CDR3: TGTGCCAGCAGCAGGGGAAATCAGCAAGAGACCCAGTACTTC. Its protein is CASSRGNQQETQYF.

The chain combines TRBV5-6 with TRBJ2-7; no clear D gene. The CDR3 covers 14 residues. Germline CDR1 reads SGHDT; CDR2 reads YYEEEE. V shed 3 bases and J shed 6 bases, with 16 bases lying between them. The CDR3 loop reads CASSSYSTRGEQYF. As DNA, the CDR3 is TGTGCCAGCAGCTCCTACTCTACCCGTGGCGAGCAGTACTTC.

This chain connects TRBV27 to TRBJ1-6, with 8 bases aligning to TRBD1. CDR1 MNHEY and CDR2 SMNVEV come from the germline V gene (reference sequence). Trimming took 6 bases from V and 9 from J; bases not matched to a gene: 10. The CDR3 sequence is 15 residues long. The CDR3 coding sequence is TGTGCCAGCAGCGGACAGGGTAGAGTTGGTTCACCCCTCCACTTT. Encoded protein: CASSGQGRVGSPLHF.

CDR3 protein: CASSPEGPNYGYTF. Written as DNA, the CDR3 is TGTGCCAGCAGCCCAGAAGGACCGAACTATGGCTACACCTTC. This chain joins TRBV5-4 and TRBJ1-2; D is ambiguous. Germline V gene lookup returns CDR1 SGHNT and CDR2 YYREEE (reference sequence). The CDR3 consists of 14 residues. Between the trimmed V and J ends, which lost 4 bases and 2 bases, there was a span of 12 bases.

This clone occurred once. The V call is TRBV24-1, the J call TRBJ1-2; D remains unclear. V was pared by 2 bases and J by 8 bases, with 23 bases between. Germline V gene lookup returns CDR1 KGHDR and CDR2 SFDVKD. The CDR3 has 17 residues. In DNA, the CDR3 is TGTGCCACCAGTGATTCTGGCAGAACCACCAGGTCCTTCGGCTACACCTTC. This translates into CATSDSGRTTRSFGYTF.

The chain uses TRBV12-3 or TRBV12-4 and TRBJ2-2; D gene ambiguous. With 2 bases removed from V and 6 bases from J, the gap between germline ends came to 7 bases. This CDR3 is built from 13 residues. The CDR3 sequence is CASSLYPAGELFF. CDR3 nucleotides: TGTGCCAGCAGTTTATATCCGGCCGGGGAGCTGTTTTTT.

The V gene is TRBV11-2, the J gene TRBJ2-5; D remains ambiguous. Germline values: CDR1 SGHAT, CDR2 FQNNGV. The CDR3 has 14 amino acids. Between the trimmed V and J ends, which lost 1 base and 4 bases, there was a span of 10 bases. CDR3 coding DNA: TGTGCCAGCAGCTTAGGAGTTAGCAGAGAGACCCAGTACTTC. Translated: CASSLGVSRETQYF.

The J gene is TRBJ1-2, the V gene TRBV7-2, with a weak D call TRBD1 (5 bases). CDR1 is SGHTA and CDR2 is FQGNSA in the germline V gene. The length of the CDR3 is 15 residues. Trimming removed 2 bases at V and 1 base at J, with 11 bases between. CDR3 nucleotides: TGTGCCAGCAGCTTACGCAGGGCTTTTAACTATGGCTACACCTTC. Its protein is CASSLRRAFNYGYTF.

The DNA of the CDR3 is TGTGCCAGCAGCTCTTTAGCGGGAGGGCCGAGTTTGGGCACCGGGGAGCTGTTTTTT. Encoded protein: CASSSLAGGPSLGTGELFF. J is TRBJ2-2 and V is TRBV13; 11 nucleotides agree with TRBD2. There are 19 residues in the CDR3. CDR1 is PRHDT, CDR2 FYEKMQ, per germline (reference sequence). The J segment lost 4 bases and the V segment lost 4 bases, leaving 14 bases of the junction unmatched.

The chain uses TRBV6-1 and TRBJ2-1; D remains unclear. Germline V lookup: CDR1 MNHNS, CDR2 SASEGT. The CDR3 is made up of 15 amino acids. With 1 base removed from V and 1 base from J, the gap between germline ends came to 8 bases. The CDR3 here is CASSEGSLSYNEQFF. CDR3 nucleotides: TGTGCCAGCAGTGAAGGGAGTTTATCCTACAATGAGCAGTTCTTC.

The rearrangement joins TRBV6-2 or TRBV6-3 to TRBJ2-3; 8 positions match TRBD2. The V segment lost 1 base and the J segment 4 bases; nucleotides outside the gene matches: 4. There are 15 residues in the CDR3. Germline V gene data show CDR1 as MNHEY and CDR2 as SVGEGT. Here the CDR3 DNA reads TGTGCCAGCAGTTACTTAAGCGGGAGAGCAGATACGCAGTATTTT. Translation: CASSYLSGRADTQYF.

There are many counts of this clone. The CDR3 bases are TGTGCCAGCAGTTCCACACCGAACACTGAAGCTTTCTTT. Translated, it gives CASSSTPNTEAFF. This chain joins TRBV12-3 or TRBV12-4 and TRBJ1-1; D not resolved. This CDR3 is 13 amino acids long. Trimming pared 4 bases from V and 1 base from J, leaving 7 bases between.

The CDR3 region has the DNA TGTGCCAGCAGCCATCTTCCAGTGGGCTACGAGCAGTACTTC. Residues: CASSHLPVGYEQYF. The V gene is TRBV7-2, the J gene TRBJ2-7; no clear D gene. The CDR3 is 14 amino acids. V lost 5 bases, J lost 3 bases, and 14 bases lay in between. The germline V gene encodes CDR1 SGHTA and CDR2 FQGNSA.

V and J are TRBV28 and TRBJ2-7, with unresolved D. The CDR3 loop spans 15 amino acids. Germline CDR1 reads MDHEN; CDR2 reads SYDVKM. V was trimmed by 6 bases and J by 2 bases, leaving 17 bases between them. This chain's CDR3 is CASRYPAGITYEQYF. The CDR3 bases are TGTGCCAGCAGATACCCCGCTGGGATTACCTACGAGCAGTACTTC. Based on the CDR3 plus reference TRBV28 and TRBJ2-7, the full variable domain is DVKVTQSSRYLVKRTGEKVFLECVQDMDHENMFWYRQDPGLGLRLIYFSYDVKMKEKGDIPEGYSVSREKKERFSLILESASTNQTSMYLCASRYPAGITYEQYFGPGTRLTVT.

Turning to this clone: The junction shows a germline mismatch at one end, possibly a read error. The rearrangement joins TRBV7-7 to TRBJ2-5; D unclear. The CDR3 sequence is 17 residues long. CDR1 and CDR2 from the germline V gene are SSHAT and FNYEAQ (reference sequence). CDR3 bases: TGTGCTAGCAGCCCATACACGATTACGGCTCGGCAAGAGACCCAGTACTTC. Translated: CASSPYTITARQETQYF.

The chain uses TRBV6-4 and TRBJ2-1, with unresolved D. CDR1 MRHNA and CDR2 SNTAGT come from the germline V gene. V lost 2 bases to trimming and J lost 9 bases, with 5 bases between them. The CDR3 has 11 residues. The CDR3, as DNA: TGTGCCAGCAGTGACGGATTTGAGCAGTTCTTC. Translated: CASSDGFEQFF.

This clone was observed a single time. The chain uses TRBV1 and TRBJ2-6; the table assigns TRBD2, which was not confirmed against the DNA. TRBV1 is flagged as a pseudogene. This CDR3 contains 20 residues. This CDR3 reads CTSSQERLAGGLRGANVLTF. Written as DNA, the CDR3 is TGCACCAGCAGCCAAGAACGACTAGCGGGAGGGCTCAGGGGGGCCAACGTCCTGACTTTC.

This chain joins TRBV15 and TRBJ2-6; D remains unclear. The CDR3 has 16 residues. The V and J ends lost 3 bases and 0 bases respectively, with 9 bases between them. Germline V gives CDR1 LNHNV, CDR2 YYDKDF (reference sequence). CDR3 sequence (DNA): TGTGCCACCAGCAGGCACCAAAGCTCTGGGGCCAACGTCCTGACTTTC. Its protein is CATSRHQSSGANVLTF.

CDR3 nucleotides: TGTGCCAGCAGCGGACAGATCCACTCTGGGGCCAACGTCCTGACTTTC. It codes for CASSGQIHSGANVLTF. The chain uses TRBV25-1 and TRBJ2-6; D perhaps matches TRBD1 (6 bases). Germline V gives CDR1 MGHDK, CDR2 SYGVNS. Between the trimmed V and J ends, which lost 6 bases and 0 bases, there was a span of 12 bases. This CDR3 has 16 amino acids.

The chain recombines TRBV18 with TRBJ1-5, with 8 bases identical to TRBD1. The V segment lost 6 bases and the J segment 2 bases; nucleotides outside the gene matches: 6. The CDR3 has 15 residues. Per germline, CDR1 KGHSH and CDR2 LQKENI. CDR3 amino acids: CASSPATGGNQPQHF. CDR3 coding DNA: TGTGCCAGCTCGCCAGCGACAGGGGGCAATCAGCCCCAGCATTTT.

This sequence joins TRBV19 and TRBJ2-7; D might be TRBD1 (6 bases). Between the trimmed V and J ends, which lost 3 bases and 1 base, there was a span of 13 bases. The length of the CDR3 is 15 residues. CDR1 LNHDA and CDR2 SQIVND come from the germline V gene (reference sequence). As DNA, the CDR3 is TGTGCCAGTAGTATCGCCTCAGGACAGTCCTACGAGCAGTACTTC. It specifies CASSIASGQSYEQYF.

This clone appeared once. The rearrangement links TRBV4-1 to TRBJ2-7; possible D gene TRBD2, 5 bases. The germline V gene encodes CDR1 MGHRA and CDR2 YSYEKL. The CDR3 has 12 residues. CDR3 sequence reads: CAGLAYSYEQYF. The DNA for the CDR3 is TGCGCTGGGTTAGCGTATTCCTACGAGCAGTACTTC.